This entry features one TCR beta chain sequence. The target antigen is unknown. This sample was included in a study of T cells expressing NK-cell markers. Study details: It was sorted CD3+CD56+NKG2C+, CD3+CD56+NKG2C- and CD3+CD56-NKG2C+ T cells that supplied the TCR beta repertoires.

Findings and caveats of the study: The same clonotypes also predominated in the CD3+CD56-NKG2C+ fraction of several donors.

A 5'RACE template switching approach incorporating UMIs was used to make TCR beta cDNA. TCRdb re-called the 5' RACE reads; one entry per CDR3 protein, DNA not given. The sample data list around 470,000 distinct CDR3 sequences. The CDR3 is made up of 14 amino acids. The germline CDR1 and CDR2 sequences are MRHNA and SNTAGT. Sequenced: blood T cells: a sorted CD56 or NKG2C T cell subset, CD4+ or CD8+ T cells, or bulk PBMC T cells (not recorded which). This clonotype was sampled from a woman aged 45-65 years in good health. The V call is TRBV6-4, the J call TRBJ2-3; as DNA is missing, the TRBD2 call by TCRdb cannot be tested. The CDR3 sequence is CASSEAGPTNTQYF.